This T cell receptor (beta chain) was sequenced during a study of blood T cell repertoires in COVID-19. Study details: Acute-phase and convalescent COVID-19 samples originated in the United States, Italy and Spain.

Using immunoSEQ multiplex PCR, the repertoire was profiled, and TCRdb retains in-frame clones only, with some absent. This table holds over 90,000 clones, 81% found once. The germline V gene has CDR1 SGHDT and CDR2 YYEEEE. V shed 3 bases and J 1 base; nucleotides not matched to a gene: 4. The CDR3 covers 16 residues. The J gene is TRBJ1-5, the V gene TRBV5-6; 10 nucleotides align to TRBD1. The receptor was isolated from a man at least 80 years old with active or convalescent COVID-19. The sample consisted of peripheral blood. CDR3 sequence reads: CASSSLGQGSNQPQHF. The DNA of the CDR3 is TGTGCCAGCAGCTCCCTGGGACAGGGGAGCAATCAGCCCCAGCATTTT.